A selection of T cell receptor beta chains follows, all from one sample in a study of shared clonotypes between healthy human individuals. Libraries were prepared by immunoSEQ multiplex PCR; TCRdb keeps only in-frame clonotypes and omits some of them. The sample carries about 2.3 million clones, around 92% recorded once. What was sequenced was naive CD4+ T cells from PBMCs. Source of these receptors: a young man in good health. Some clones in this sample may be carry-over from other donors' samples. Each CDR3 is given with its conserved first and last residue. The D gene is left open where the match is weak. Clone size, where shown, is once, few, many, or a class for clones that have expanded.

clone size: few
V gene: TRBV5-4
D gene: TRBD1
J gene: TRBJ1-1
CDR3 protein: CASSTRQGVLGEAFF
CDR3 DNA: TGTGCCAGCAGCACCCGACAGGGAGTATTGGGTGAAGCTTTCTTT

clone size: -
V gene: TRBV28
D gene: -
J gene: TRBJ1-2
CDR3 protein: CASSPGLFYGYTF
CDR3 DNA: TGTGCCAGCAGTCCAGGACTCTTCTATGGCTACACCTTC

clone size: -
V gene: TRBV11-1
D gene: TRBD1
J gene: TRBJ2-6
CDR3 protein: CASRRQGEVAGANVLTF
CDR3 DNA: TGTGCCAGCAGGAGACAGGGGGAGGTCGCTGGGGCCAACGTCCTGACTTTC

clone size: -
V gene: TRBV4-2
D gene: TRBD1
J gene: TRBJ2-3
CDR3 protein: CASSQKGTVSTDTQYF
CDR3 DNA: TGTGCCAGCAGCCAAAAGGGGACAGTAAGCACAGATACGCAGTATTTT

clone size: -
V gene: TRBV27
D gene: -
J gene: TRBJ1-5
CDR3 protein: CASSFQDQPQHF
CDR3 DNA: TGTGCCAGCAGTTTCCAGGACCAGCCCCAGCATTTT

clone size: -
V gene: TRBV5-4
D gene: TRBD1
J gene: TRBJ2-7
CDR3 protein: CASSTGGPYEQYF
CDR3 DNA: TGTGCCAGTTCCACAGGGGGCCCTTACGAGCAGTACTTC

clone size: -
V gene: TRBV15
D gene: -
J gene: TRBJ2-3
CDR3 protein: CATSRDVAGTDTQYF
CDR3 DNA: TGTGCCACCAGCAGAGATGTGGCGGGCACAGATACGCAGTATTTT

clone size: -
V gene: TRBV28
D gene: -
J gene: TRBJ2-3
CDR3 protein: CASSSGEVDTQYF
CDR3 DNA: TGTGCCAGCAGTTCAGGGGAAGTAGATACGCAGTATTTT

clone size: -
V gene: TRBV6-1
D gene: TRBD1
J gene: TRBJ2-5
CDR3 protein: CASKDRDKTQYF
CDR3 DNA: TGTGCCAGCAAGGACAGGGATAAGACCCAGTACTTC

clone size: -
V gene: TRBV7-9
D gene: -
J gene: TRBJ1-1
CDR3 protein: CASRRGVRNMNTEAFF
CDR3 DNA: TGTGCCAGCAGGAGAGGGGTGCGAAACATGAACACTGAAGCTTTCTTT

clone size: -
V gene: TRBV4-1
D gene: TRBD1
J gene: TRBJ2-2
CDR3 protein: CASSQGGQGITGELFF
CDR3 DNA: TGCGCCAGCAGCCAAGGGGGACAGGGTATCACCGGGGAGCTGTTTTTT

clone size: -
V gene: TRBV28
D gene: -
J gene: TRBJ2-1
CDR3 protein: CASNRLGHEQFF
CDR3 DNA: TGTGCCAGCAATAGGTTGGGCCATGAGCAGTTCTTC

clone size: -
V gene: TRBV7-6
D gene: TRBD2
J gene: TRBJ2-1
CDR3 protein: CASSLETSGSKQFF
CDR3 DNA: TGTGCCAGCAGCTTAGAGACTAGCGGGAGTAAGCAGTTCTTC

clone size: -
V gene: TRBV11-3
D gene: TRBD1
J gene: TRBJ2-7
CDR3 protein: CASSLGQQYEQYF
CDR3 DNA: TGTGCCAGCAGCCTGGGACAGCAATACGAGCAGTACTTC

clone size: -
V gene: TRBV5-6
D gene: -
J gene: TRBJ2-7
CDR3 protein: CASSLGSWGGEQYF
CDR3 DNA: TGTGCCAGCAGCTTGGGATCATGGGGCGGCGAGCAGTACTTC

clone size: -
V gene: TRBV4-2
D gene: TRBD1
J gene: TRBJ2-1
CDR3 protein: CASSHRTGGKWSPSYNEQFF
CDR3 DNA: TGTGCCAGCAGCCACCGGACAGGGGGAAAATGGAGTCCCTCCTACAATGAGCAGTTCTTC

clone size: -
V gene: TRBV11-3
D gene: -
J gene: TRBJ2-7
CDR3 protein: CASSRGNYEQYF
CDR3 DNA: TGTGCCAGCAGCCGGGGGAACTACGAGCAGTACTTC

clone size: -
V gene: TRBV7-8
D gene: -
J gene: TRBJ2-1
CDR3 protein: CASSPSHQYNEQFF
CDR3 DNA: TGTGCCAGCAGCCCCAGCCACCAGTACAATGAGCAGTTCTTC

clone size: -
V gene: TRBV7-3
D gene: -
J gene: TRBJ2-5
CDR3 protein: CASSLAPRETQYF
CDR3 DNA: TGTGCCAGCAGCTTGGCGCCGCGGGAGACCCAGTACTTC

clone size: -
V gene: TRBV5-1
D gene: -
J gene: TRBJ2-7
CDR3 protein: CASSLGAGTYEQYF
CDR3 DNA: TGCGCCAGCAGCTTGGGTGCAGGTACCTACGAGCAGTACTTC

clone size: -
V gene: TRBV6-1
D gene: -
J gene: TRBJ1-3
CDR3 protein: CASSERRFAGNTIYF
CDR3 DNA: TGTGCCAGCAGTGAAAGGAGGTTTGCGGGAAACACCATATATTTT

clone size: once
V gene: TRBV29-1
D gene: -
J gene: TRBJ2-1
CDR3 protein: CSVLRTSSYNEQFF
CDR3 DNA: TGCAGCGTTCTCCGGACGAGCTCCTACAATGAGCAGTTCTTC

clone size: once
V gene: TRBV6-1
D gene: -
J gene: TRBJ2-1
CDR3 protein: CASTLEGAGGNEQFF
CDR3 DNA: TGTGCCAGCACTCTCGAGGGGGCGGGAGGCAATGAGCAGTTCTTC

clone size: -
V gene: TRBV27
D gene: -
J gene: TRBJ1-5
CDR3 protein: CASSLRYSNQPQHF
CDR3 DNA: TGTGCCAGCAGTTTAAGGTATAGCAATCAGCCCCAGCATTTT

clone size: -
V gene: TRBV28
D gene: -
J gene: TRBJ2-7
CDR3 protein: CASRMRARAYEQYF
CDR3 DNA: TGTGCCAGCAGAATGAGGGCGAGAGCCTACGAGCAGTACTTC

clone size: -
V gene: TRBV6-5
D gene: TRBD2
J gene: TRBJ2-1
CDR3 protein: CASSLGLAEYNEQFF
CDR3 DNA: TGTGCCAGCAGCTTAGGACTAGCAGAGTACAATGAGCAGTTCTTC

clone size: -
V gene: TRBV7-2
D gene: TRBD2
J gene: TRBJ2-7
CDR3 protein: CASSPGTSRWYEQYF
CDR3 DNA: TGTGCCAGCAGCCCCGGGACTAGTAGGTGGTACGAGCAGTACTTC

clone size: -
V gene: TRBV11-3
D gene: -
J gene: TRBJ1-3
CDR3 protein: CASTLGGAFSGNTIYF
CDR3 DNA: TGTGCCAGCACCCTCGGGGGGGCCTTCTCTGGAAACACCATATATTTT

clone size: -
V gene: TRBV7-2
D gene: TRBD1
J gene: TRBJ2-7
CDR3 protein: CASSSTGTGDYEQYF
CDR3 DNA: TGTGCCAGCAGCTCGACCGGGACAGGGGACTACGAGCAGTACTTC

clone size: -
V gene: TRBV4-1
D gene: TRBD1
J gene: TRBJ1-5
CDR3 protein: CASSQDHSGGVPNQPQHF
CDR3 DNA: TGCGCCAGCAGCCAAGATCACTCAGGGGGCGTCCCCAATCAGCCCCAGCATTTT

clone size: -
V gene: TRBV5-1
D gene: TRBD1
J gene: TRBJ2-2
CDR3 protein: CASSLIGQGTGIGELFF
CDR3 DNA: TGCGCCAGCAGCCTGATAGGACAGGGGACGGGAATCGGGGAGCTGTTTTTT

clone size: -
V gene: TRBV7-6
D gene: -
J gene: TRBJ1-1
CDR3 protein: CASSLKGENTEAFF
CDR3 DNA: TGTGCCAGCAGCTTAAAAGGGGAGAACACTGAAGCTTTCTTT

clone size: -
V gene: TRBV4-2
D gene: -
J gene: TRBJ2-1
CDR3 protein: CASSHLAAPGQFF
CDR3 DNA: TGTGCCAGCAGCCATTTAGCGGCCCCCGGGCAGTTCTTC

clone size: -
V gene: TRBV27
D gene: TRBD1
J gene: TRBJ1-1
CDR3 protein: CASSYLRTGGGNTEAFF
CDR3 DNA: TGTGCCAGCAGTTACCTCCGGACAGGGGGTGGGAACACTGAAGCTTTCTTT

clone size: -
V gene: TRBV6-6
D gene: -
J gene: TRBJ1-3
CDR3 protein: CASSSLWVDGGNTIYF
CDR3 DNA: TGTGCCAGCAGCTCCCTATGGGTAGACGGTGGAAACACCATATATTTT

clone size: -
V gene: TRBV6-5
D gene: TRBD1
J gene: TRBJ2-2
CDR3 protein: CASSHRGRNTGELFF
CDR3 DNA: TGTGCCAGCAGTCACAGGGGGCGAAACACCGGGGAGCTGTTTTTT

clone size: once
V gene: TRBV10-1
D gene: TRBD1
J gene: TRBJ2-1
CDR3 protein: CASSEITGGLYNEQFF
CDR3 DNA: TGCGCCAGCAGTGAAATAACAGGGGGGCTCTACAATGAGCAGTTCTTC

clone size: -
V gene: TRBV5-1
D gene: -
J gene: TRBJ2-2
CDR3 protein: CASSPGDTATGELFF
CDR3 DNA: TGCGCCAGCAGCCCCGGGGACACGGCCACCGGGGAGCTGTTTTTT

clone size: -
V gene: TRBV29-1
D gene: -
J gene: TRBJ1-1
CDR3 protein: CSAYSGYVGTEAFF
CDR3 DNA: TGCAGCGCATACTCCGGGTATGTAGGGACTGAAGCTTTCTTT

clone size: -
V gene: TRBV19
D gene: -
J gene: TRBJ2-2
CDR3 protein: CASSLTGDRVGELFF
CDR3 DNA: TGTGCCAGTAGTTTAACAGGAGATAGGGTCGGGGAGCTGTTTTTT

clone size: -
V gene: TRBV29-1
D gene: TRBD1
J gene: TRBJ1-2
CDR3 protein: CSVGGQGDYGYTF
CDR3 DNA: TGCAGCGTTGGGGGGCAGGGGGACTATGGCTACACCTTC

clone size: -
V gene: TRBV5-1
D gene: -
J gene: TRBJ2-1
CDR3 protein: CASSEGYNEQFF
CDR3 DNA: TGCGCCAGCAGTGAGGGGTACAATGAGCAGTTCTTC

clone size: once
V gene: TRBV5-4
D gene: -
J gene: TRBJ2-5
CDR3 protein: CASSPPSSKETQYF
CDR3 DNA: TGTGCCAGCAGCCCGCCTAGTTCTAAAGAGACCCAGTACTTC

clone size: -
V gene: TRBV5-6
D gene: -
J gene: TRBJ1-2
CDR3 protein: CASSLTGRGYTF
CDR3 DNA: TGTGCCAGCAGCCTAACAGGGCGCGGCTACACCTTC

clone size: -
V gene: TRBV18
D gene: TRBD2
J gene: TRBJ2-2
CDR3 protein: CASSVGLPNTGELFF
CDR3 DNA: TGTGCCAGCTCAGTGGGACTACCGAACACCGGGGAGCTGTTTTTT

clone size: once
V gene: TRBV4-1
D gene: TRBD1
J gene: TRBJ1-2
CDR3 protein: CASSLTLSGTGRNYGYTF
CDR3 DNA: TGCGCCAGCAGCCTTACCCTATCCGGGACAGGGAGAAACTATGGCTACACCTTC

clone size: -
V gene: TRBV28
D gene: TRBD1
J gene: TRBJ1-2
CDR3 protein: CASRGQGARGYTF
CDR3 DNA: TGTGCCAGCAGGGGACAGGGGGCGAGAGGCTACACCTTC

clone size: -
V gene: TRBV5-5
D gene: -
J gene: TRBJ2-7
CDR3 protein: CASSLVTGQDEQYF
CDR3 DNA: TGTGCCAGCAGCTTGGTAACAGGGCAGGACGAGCAGTACTTC

clone size: -
V gene: TRBV6-5
D gene: -
J gene: TRBJ2-7
CDR3 protein: CASSYSIRGYEQYF
CDR3 DNA: TGTGCCAGCAGTTACTCGATTCGGGGCTACGAGCAGTACTTC